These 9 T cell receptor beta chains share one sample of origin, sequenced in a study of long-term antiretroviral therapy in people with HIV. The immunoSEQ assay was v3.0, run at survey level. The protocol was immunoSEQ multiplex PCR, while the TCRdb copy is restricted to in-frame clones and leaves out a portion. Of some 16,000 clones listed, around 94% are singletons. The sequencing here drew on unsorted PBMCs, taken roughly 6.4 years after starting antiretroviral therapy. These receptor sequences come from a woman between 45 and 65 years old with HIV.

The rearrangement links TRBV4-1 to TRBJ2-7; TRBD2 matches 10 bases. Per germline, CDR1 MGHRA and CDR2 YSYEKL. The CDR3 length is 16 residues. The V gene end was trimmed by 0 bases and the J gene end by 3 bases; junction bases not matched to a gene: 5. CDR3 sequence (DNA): TGCGCCAGCAGCCAAGAAAGCCTAGCGGGAGTCTACGAGCAGTACTTC. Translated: CASSQESLAGVYEQYF.

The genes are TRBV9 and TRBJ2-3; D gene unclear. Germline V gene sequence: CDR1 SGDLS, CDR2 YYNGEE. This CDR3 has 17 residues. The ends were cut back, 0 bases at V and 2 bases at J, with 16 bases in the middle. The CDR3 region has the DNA TGTGCCAGCAGCGTAGGGAGTAGCTCTGTTGTCACAGATACGCAGTATTTT. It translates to CASSVGSSSVVTDTQYF.

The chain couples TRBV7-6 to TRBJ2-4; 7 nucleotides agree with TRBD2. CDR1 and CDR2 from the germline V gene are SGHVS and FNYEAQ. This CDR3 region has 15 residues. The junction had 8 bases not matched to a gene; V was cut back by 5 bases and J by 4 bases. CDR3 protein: CASSPLADLKNIQYF. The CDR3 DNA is TGTGCCAGCAGCCCTCTAGCGGACCTTAAAAACATTCAGTACTTC.

CDR3 protein: CASSQVVGEQFF. The CDR3 DNA reads TGCGCCAGCAGCCAAGTAGTAGGTGAGCAGTTCTTC. The V and J genes are TRBV4-1 and TRBJ2-1; D is unresolved. Germline CDR1 and CDR2: MGHRA and YSYEKL. The V end lost 1 base, the J end lost 9 bases, and 7 bases lay between the germline ends. The CDR3 contains 12 residues.

In DNA form, the CDR3 reads TGTGCCAGCAGTACGGACGGGGGAGGATACACTGAAGCTTTCTTT. This translates into CASSTDGGGYTEAFF. J is TRBJ1-1 and V is TRBV6-4; D is possibly TRBD1 (5 bases). Germline V gene data show CDR1 as MRHNA and CDR2 as SNTAGT. CDR3 length equals 15 residues. Trimming cost V 5 bases and J 3 bases, with 16 bases left between them.

The CDR3 bases are TGTGCCATCAGTGACGGGACAGTCGGTCAGCCCCAGCATTTT. Translating gives CAISDGTVGQPQHF. The chain couples TRBV10-3 to TRBJ1-5; TRBD1 matches 7 bases. CDR3 size: 14 residues. The germline V gene encodes CDR1 ENHRY and CDR2 SYGVKD. Germline trimming cut 3 bases from V and 6 bases from J; bases unmatched to any gene: 5.

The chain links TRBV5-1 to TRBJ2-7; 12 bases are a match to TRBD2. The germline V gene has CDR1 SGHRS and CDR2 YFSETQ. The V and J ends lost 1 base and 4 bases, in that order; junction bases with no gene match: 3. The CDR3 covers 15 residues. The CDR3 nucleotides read TGCGCCAGCAGCTTGATGACTAGCGGGAGTTACGAGCAGTACTTC. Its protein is CASSLMTSGSYEQYF.

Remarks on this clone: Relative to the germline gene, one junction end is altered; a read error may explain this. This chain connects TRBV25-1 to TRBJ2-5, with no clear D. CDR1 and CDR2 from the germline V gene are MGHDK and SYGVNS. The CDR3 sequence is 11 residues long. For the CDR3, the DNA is TGTGCCAGCAGCGAATCCGGCATTTGGTACTTC. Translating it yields CASSESGIWYF.

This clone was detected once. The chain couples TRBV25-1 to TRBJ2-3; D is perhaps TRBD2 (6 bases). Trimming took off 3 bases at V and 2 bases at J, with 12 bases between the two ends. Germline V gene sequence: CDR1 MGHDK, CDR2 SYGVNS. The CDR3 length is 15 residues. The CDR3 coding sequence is TGTGCCAGCAGTGACCTCGCGGGGTACACAGATACGCAGTATTTT. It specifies CASSDLAGYTDTQYF. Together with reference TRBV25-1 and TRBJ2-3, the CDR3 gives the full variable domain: EADIYQTPRYLVIGTGKKITLECSQTMGHDKMYWYQQDPGMELHLIHYSYGVNSTEKGDLSSESTVSRIRTEHFPLTLESARPSHTSQYLCASSDLAGYTDTQYFGPGTRLTVL.